A selection of T cell receptor beta chains follows, all from one sample in a study of monozygotic twins with inflammatory bowel disease. TCRdb reprocessed the 5' RACE reads and stores each CDR3 protein as one record, lacking DNA. The ten top clones account for about 2.7%, within a sample of roughly 150,000 distinct CDR3 sequences. The specimen was blood. These receptor sequences come from a human donor with ulcerative colitis or Crohn's disease, or a healthy co-twin of an affected twin (not recorded which). Each CDR3 is given with its conserved first and last residue. Each record gives: J gene, V gene, CDR3 protein.

TRBJ2-7 | TRBV20-1 | CSARDLLTGTLREYEQYF
TRBJ2-7 | TRBV20-1 | CSARQDLPYEQYF
TRBJ1-5 | TRBV6-1 | CATSRGTSNQPQHF
TRBJ2-1 | TRBV20-1 | CSESGAYNEQFF
TRBJ2-1 | TRBV5-1 | CASSFSSNEQFF
TRBJ2-7 | TRBV12-3/TRBV12-4 | CASTTGLAAFDEQYF
TRBJ1-5 | TRBV20-1 | CSATKGQGYSNQPQHF
TRBJ1-2 | TRBV28 | CASRRQGPKDYGYTF
TRBJ2-1 | TRBV20-1 | CSAYISGTYNEQFF
TRBJ2-7 | TRBV13 | CASSDGQGAVYEQYF
TRBJ2-7 | TRBV14 | CASSQDLWTGSRHEQYF
TRBJ1-6 | TRBV6-1 | CGASRGTGAFNSPLHF
TRBJ2-3 | TRBV4-2 | CASSAGTGGDTQYF
TRBJ2-1 | TRBV28 | CASRLGQGDYNEQFF
TRBJ2-5 | TRBV7-2 | CASSFVGQETQYF
TRBJ2-7 | TRBV11-2 | CASSLEKGSGRTQEEQYF
TRBJ1-4 | TRBV10-3 | CAISESPGREKLFF
TRBJ2-7 | TRBV6-5 | CASSYSGTSWEQYF
TRBJ2-7 | TRBV5-1 | CASSLGDSQSTTREQYF
TRBJ1-1 | TRBV7-2 | CASSLNRGGTEAFF
TRBJ2-1 | TRBV6-2/TRBV6-3 | CASSLLSGRGGNEQFF
TRBJ2-1 | TRBV20-1 | CSARRAGFAYNEQFF
TRBJ1-1 | TRBV5-1 | CASSWGQANTEAFF
TRBJ2-2 | TRBV5-1 | CASSLYTREELFF
TRBJ2-1 | TRBV5-1 | CASSLLPGDYEQFF
TRBJ2-4 | TRBV5-1 | CASSLVSVGTAKNMQYF
TRBJ2-1 | TRBV6-5 | CAGSRTGLGEQFF
TRBJ2-3 | TRBV12-3/TRBV12-4 | CASRYTDTQYF
TRBJ2-2 | TRBV28 | CASSLIGLVRAGELFF
TRBJ2-1 | TRBV7-9 | CASSPDTAGVFHEQFF
TRBJ2-3 | TRBV2 | CASSPYGTSGTDTQYF
TRBJ1-3 | TRBV10-3 | CAMIDTGSGNTIYF
TRBJ2-7 | TRBV6-5 | CASGNTGTGSHEQYF
TRBJ1-2 | TRBV6-2/TRBV6-3 | CASSYTGIDYGYTF
TRBJ1-1 | TRBV5-1 | CASSLAGMNTEAFF
TRBJ1-1 | TRBV5-1 | CASSLQGRMNTEAFF
TRBJ2-5 | TRBV5-1 | CASSPETSSGGTQYF
TRBJ2-1 | TRBV10-1 | CASSGGVRVPGQQFF
TRBJ2-1 | TRBV25-1 | CASSEEGARPRDEQFF
TRBJ2-3 | TRBV7-2 | CASSFRSGAMDTQYF
TRBJ1-2 | TRBV29-1 | CSVEGLDSSYGYTF